This TCR beta chain was recovered during a study of T cell responses to AZD1222 COVID-19 vaccine. Method: immunoSEQ multiplex PCR; TCRdb's copy keeps in-frame clones and lacks some. The sample records roughly 270,000 clones, approximately 94% being singletons. Comment on this clone: Its antigen is unidentified.

Between the trimmed V and J ends, which lost 0 bases and 7 bases, there was a span of 16 bases. The CDR3 extends over 16 amino acids. Germline V CDR1 and CDR2: SGDLS, YYNGEE. Whole-study findings and limits: Along spike, vaccine-associated CD4 TCRs were found throughout, with dominance at 160-218 and 743-854. Among spike-specific TCRs, nearly half reportedly target unmutated variant regions. Donor demographics were predominantly white British with a female majority; clonal diversity may be underestimated.

The sample here was peripheral blood, taken 28 days after the second AZD1222 dose. This sequence joins TRBV9 and TRBJ1-4; D remains ambiguous. This sequence was found in an adult who received the AZD1222 COVID-19 vaccine. The CDR3 is CASSVAGRVFGEKLFF. The CDR3 bases are TGTGCCAGCAGCGTAGCGGGCCGGGTTTTCGGTGAAAAACTGTTTTTT.